Reported below is one T cell receptor (beta chain). These data are taken from a study of blood T cell repertoires in COVID-19. Turning to the study itself: The samples span acute and convalescent COVID-19 from the United States, Italy and Spain. PBMCs, B-cell-depleted T cells, or T cells provided the cDNA or gDNA that made up the material.

Patients of the Seattle cohort, enrolled during active infection, were followed longitudinally. Germline values: CDR1 LGHDT, CDR2 YNNKEL (reference sequence). This CDR3 is 14 amino acids long. Between the trimmed V and J ends, which lost 1 base and 6 bases, there was a span of 13 bases. Authors' data handling: Reference gene primer amplification yielded estimated nucleated cell counts. The data were produced by immunoSEQ multiplex PCR, yet TCRdb's version contains in-frame clones alone and is incomplete. V, J and clone size were drawn from that table, and D and trimming were deduced from the DNA. The profile covers about 330,000 clones, with approximately 86% appearing a single time and approximately 9.4% taken by the ten largest.

The genes are TRBV3-1 (or the pseudogene TRBV3-2) and TRBJ2-7; perhaps TRBD1 as D (5 bases). Sequencing input: peripheral blood. The receptor comes from a man aged 30 to 45 with COVID-19, enrolled during active disease. CDR3 loop: CASSQGQGFAEQYF. The CDR3 DNA reads as TGTGCCAGCAGCCAAGGGCAGGGTTTCGCCGAGCAGTACTTC.